Listed below are T cell receptor beta chains from one sample, sequenced in a study of blood T cells in healthy people across ages. TCRdb reprocessed the 5' RACE reads via MiXCR and lists one record per CDR3 protein. This table has about a million distinct CDR3 sequences, 51% appearing once. Specimen: blood. These receptors were obtained from a woman in her fifties or sixties in good health. CDR3s include the opening cysteine and the closing phenylalanine or tryptophan. A D gene is named only where the DNA matches it firmly. Clone size is shown for a subset of rows, as once, few, many or a class of expanded clone.

d_call	clone_size	v_call	j_call	cdr3_aa	cdr3_nt
TRBD1	-	TRBV7-3	TRBJ1-2	CASSLRGGGGNYGYTF	TGTGCCAGCAGCTTACGAGGGGGCGGCGGTAACTATGGCTACACCTTC
TRBD1	-	TRBV7-2	TRBJ2-1	CASSLGQGPGSEQFF	TGTGCCAGCAGCTTAGGACAGGGACCAGGTAGTGAGCAGTTCTTC
TRBD1	-	TRBV29-1	TRBJ2-7	CSVYRGPWCEQYF	TGCAGCGTGTACAGGGGGCCTTGGTGCGAGCAGTACTTC
-	-	TRBV20-1	TRBJ1-2	CSARNRLDYGYTF	TGCAGTGCTCGAAACAGGCTAGACTATGGCTACACCTTC
-	-	TRBV2	TRBJ1-5	CASSGQSNQPQHF	TGTGCCAGCAGTGGACAGAGCAATCAGCCCCAGCATTTT
-	-	TRBV12-3/TRBV12-4	TRBJ1-6	CAMRGERGNSPLHF	TGTGCCATGAGGGGGGAAAGGGGTAATTCACCCCTCCACTTT
-	-	TRBV11-2	TRBJ2-7	CASSLVPSEQYF	TGTGCCAGCAGCTTAGTCCCAAGCGAGCAGTACTTC
TRBD2	few	TRBV4-1	TRBJ2-7	CASSPLGGRTSGTYEQYF	TGCGCCAGCAGCCCCCTCGGGGGGAGGACTAGCGGTACCTACGAGCAGTACTTC
-	few	TRBV12-3/TRBV12-4	TRBJ2-7	CASSLNQLSYEQYF	TGTGCCAGCAGTTTAAACCAGCTCTCCTACGAGCAGTACTTC
-	-	TRBV28	TRBJ1-5	CASSLHPRRGLQPQHF	TGTGCCAGCAGTTTACACCCTCGGCGGGGGCTTCAGCCCCAGCATTTT
-	-	TRBV6-2/TRBV6-3	TRBJ2-1	CASSALRQLSNEQFF	TGTGCCAGCAGCGCCCTTAGGCAGTTGTCCAATGAGCAGTTCTTC
TRBD1	-	TRBV7-9	TRBJ2-7	CASSPARDRSSYEQYF	TGTGCCAGCAGCCCCGCCCGGGACAGGAGCTCCTACGAGCAGTACTTC
TRBD2	-	TRBV6-1	TRBJ2-3	CASGKGTRASTDTQYF	TGTGCCAGCGGAAAGGGGACTAGGGCAAGCACAGATACGCAGTATTTT
-	-	TRBV4-2	TRBJ1-2	CASSQPGYGYTF	TGTGCCAGCAGCCAACCAGGGTATGGCTACACCTTC
-	-	TRBV11-2	TRBJ2-2	CASSSSGPRELFF	TGTGCCAGTAGCAGTTCGGGTCCCAGGGAGCTGTTTTTT
-	-	TRBV7-6	TRBJ1-2	CASSPPGATRYTF	TGTGCCAGCAGCCCCCCAGGGGCCACGCGCTACACCTTC
TRBD2	-	TRBV5-1	TRBJ2-7	CASSLVTSGSYNEQYF	TGCGCCAGCAGCTTGGTAACTAGCGGGTCTTACAATGAGCAGTACTTC
TRBD2	many	TRBV24-1	TRBJ2-5	CATAPSSGRATETQYF	TGTGCCACTGCCCCTTCTAGCGGGAGGGCCACGGAGACCCAGTACTTC
TRBD1	-	TRBV10-3	TRBJ2-4	CAISDVAGGSKNIQYF	TGTGCCATCAGTGACGTGGCAGGGGGATCCAAAAACATTCAGTACTTC
-	once	TRBV29-1	TRBJ2-1	CSVAVTTNEQFF	TGCAGCGTTGCAGTAACAACCAATGAGCAGTTCTTC
TRBD2	-	TRBV2	TRBJ2-3	CASWLTSGLADTQYF	TGTGCCAGCTGGCTGACTAGCGGGCTTGCGGATACGCAGTATTTT
-	-	TRBV7-9	TRBJ2-3	CASSQITSTDTQYF	TGTGCCAGCAGCCAGATAACGAGCACAGATACGCAGTATTTT
TRBD1	many	TRBV29-1	TRBJ1-2	CSARQGTTPYYGYTF	TGCAGCGCCAGACAGGGGACGACCCCCTACTATGGCTACACCTTC
-	few	TRBV7-8	TRBJ1-4	CASSLAGRDDEKLFF	TGTGCCAGCAGCTTAGCGGGCAGGGACGACGAAAAACTGTTTTTT
-	-	TRBV29-1	TRBJ2-7	CSVESQGGYEQYF	TGCAGCGTTGAGTCTCAGGGGGGATACGAGCAGTACTTC
TRBD2	-	TRBV20-1	TRBJ2-1	CSASGSSGGDEQFF	TGCAGTGCTAGCGGGTCTAGCGGGGGCGATGAGCAGTTCTTC
TRBD2	few	TRBV20-1	TRBJ2-3	CSAIHLHLSGLGDTQYF	TGCAGTGCTATTCACCTTCACCTTAGCGGGTTAGGAGATACGCAGTATTTT
-	-	TRBV15	TRBJ2-7	CATSRDLDSRGYEQYF	TGTGCCACCAGCAGAGATTTGGACAGTCGAGGATACGAGCAGTACTTC
-	-	TRBV15	TRBJ2-7	CAASRGASKQYF	TGTGCCGCCAGCAGAGGCGCATCGAAGCAGTACTTC
-	-	TRBV27	TRBJ2-6	CASSFSLASGANVLTF	TGTGCCAGCAGTTTCTCCCTAGCTTCTGGGGCCAACGTCCTGACTTTC
-	few	TRBV9	TRBJ2-4	CASSVGGVAKNIQYF	TGTGCCAGCAGCGTAGGTGGTGTGGCCAAAAACATTCAGTACTTC
TRBD1	-	TRBV29-1	TRBJ1-2	CSVGSGGLGYTF	TGCAGCGTCGGCTCAGGGGGCCTTGGCTACACCTTC
-	-	TRBV12-3/TRBV12-4	TRBJ2-2	CASRLRGRPGELFF	TGTGCCAGCAGGTTACGGGGCAGGCCCGGGGAGCTGTTTTTT